The clone carrying this T cell receptor beta chain has only one observation. Its antigen is undetermined. The data were taken from a study of blood T cells in healthy people across ages. Study results and caveats: Not knowing donor CMV status may have confounded expanded clonotype changes.

This CDR3 comprises 14 residues. CDR1 is DFQATT and CDR2 is SNEGSKA in the germline V gene (reference sequence). The V gene end was trimmed by 6 bases and the J gene end by 8 bases; junction bases not matched to a gene: 12. Then a second PCR, running about 6 to 12 cycles, was carried out with a sample-barcoded 5' primer and a J-beta primer mix. TCRdb re-analysed the 5' RACE reads in MiXCR, keeping a single row per CDR3 protein. This sample carries 1.5 million to 1.8 million distinct CDR3 sequences, 42% of them seen once, and the ten largest clones take 4%. This TCR derives from a woman under 30 in good health. The specimen sequenced was blood. The V and J genes are TRBV20-1 and TRBJ1-4; 7 nucleotides align to TRBD1. The CDR3 loop reads CSATHRGRYEKLFF. CDR3 nucleotides: TGCAGTGCAACCCACAGGGGTAGATACGAAAAACTGTTTTTT.